This entry lists 18 T cell receptor beta chains sequenced from one sample in a study of human versus mouse CDR3 diversity and MHC coevolution. TCRdb's copy holds only in-frame clones and misses some; the assay was immunoSEQ multiplex PCR. The sample lists 75,000 to 90,000 clones, around 93% occurring once. Input material: naive CD4+ T cells from blood. As to subset: CD45RO-negative CD62L-positive naive CD4 T cells. The receptors stem from a person aged 30 to 69 in good health.

The gene calls are TRBV6-1 and TRBJ1-6; possible D gene TRBD1, 5 bases. This CDR3 contains 15 residues. V gave up 7 bases and J gave up 1 base, with 11 bases separating them. Germline values: CDR1 MNHNS, CDR2 SASEGT. Here the CDR3 DNA reads TGTGCCAGCACCGGGGGGGAATCCTATAATTCACCCCTCCACTTT. This encodes CASTGGESYNSPLHF.

This clone was seen once. The chain has TRBV9 and TRBJ2-7; possibly TRBD2 for D (5 bases). This CDR3 region has 14 residues. V gave up 4 bases and J gave up 6 bases, with 17 bases separating them. The germline V gene has CDR1 SGDLS and CDR2 YYNGEE. CDR3 in amino acids: CASSTWSGNGEQYF. The DNA for the CDR3 is TGTGCCAGCAGCACCTGGTCCGGGAATGGCGAGCAGTACTTC.

The chain joins TRBV19 to TRBJ1-2, with D tentatively TRBD1 (5 bases). The germline V and J ends were trimmed by 7 bases and 2 bases, with 11 bases remaining between them. Germline CDR1 LNHDA, CDR2 SQIVND (reference sequence). CDR3 size: 13 residues. The CDR3 sequence is CASMVEGNYGYTF. The CDR3 DNA reads TGTGCCAGTATGGTGGAGGGGAACTATGGCTACACCTTC.

The chain is built from TRBV5-1 and TRBJ2-4, with a tentative D call TRBD2 (7 bases). Germline loops: CDR1 SGHRS, CDR2 YFSETQ. The V and J ends lost 3 bases and 8 bases respectively, with 18 bases between them. The CDR3 has 15 residues. CDR3 loop: CASSWGGGRQDIQYF. CDR3 in DNA: TGCGCCAGCAGCTGGGGAGGGGGTAGGCAAGACATTCAGTACTTC.

The chain is built from TRBV9 and TRBJ2-1; TRBD2 matches 13 bases. The germline gives CDR1 SGDLS, CDR2 YYNGEE. The CDR3 runs 16 residues. V lost 4 bases to trimming and J lost 7 bases; unmatched junction nucleotides: 8. The CDR3 nucleotides are TGTGCCAGCAGCCGAGCGGGACTAGCGGGGCGGAATGAGCAGTTCTTC. It codes for CASSRAGLAGRNEQFF.

The chain carries TRBV18 and TRBJ1-1; D possibly corresponds to TRBD1 (5 bases). There are 15 residues in the CDR3. CDR1 is KGHSH, CDR2 LQKENI, per germline. Trimming pared 3 bases from V and 0 bases from J, leaving 11 bases between. The CDR3 nucleotides are TGTGCCAGCTCACCTGAAGGGGCATTGAACACTGAAGCTTTCTTT. Translating it yields CASSPEGALNTEAFF.

This chain uses TRBV4-1 with TRBJ2-7; 12 bases align to TRBD1. Germline-derived CDR1 and CDR2 are MGHRA and YSYEKL. The CDR3 loop spans 13 amino acids. Trimming removed 8 bases from V and 7 bases from J; junction bases left unmatched: 6. The CDR3 sequence: CASWGQGADEQYF. CDR3 nucleotides: TGCGCCAGCTGGGGACAGGGGGCCGATGAGCAGTACTTC.

The chain couples TRBV30 to TRBJ1-2; D is perhaps TRBD1 (5 bases). The V gene's germline CDR1 is GTSNPN and CDR2 SVGIG (reference sequence). The CDR3 loop spans 13 amino acids. The V end was cut by 1 base, the J end by 1 base, with 7 bases between. The CDR3 loop is CAWSGTSNYGYTF. CDR3 sequence (DNA): TGTGCCTGGAGTGGGACAAGTAACTATGGCTACACCTTC.

V is TRBV11-3 and J is TRBJ2-1, with a tentative D call TRBD1 (7 bases). CDR1 is SGHNT, CDR2 YENEEA, per germline. V gave up 5 bases and J gave up 8 bases, with 19 bases separating them. The CDR3 contains 15 residues. DNA for the CDR3: TGTGCCAGCAGCGACCGTCAGGGGGGAGCCGATGAGCAGTTCTTC. Translated, it gives CASSDRQGGADEQFF.

The chain carries TRBV6-5 and TRBJ2-7; D is unclear. Germline V CDR1 and CDR2: MNHEY, SVGAGI. This CDR3 spans 12 amino acids. Trimming pared 10 bases from V and 2 bases from J, leaving 12 bases between. CDR3 amino acids: CATSGSPYEQYF. In DNA, the CDR3 is TGTGCCACCTCAGGATCCCCCTACGAGCAGTACTTC.

This chain uses TRBV7-3 with TRBJ1-2; TRBD1 matches at 12 bases. CDR1 is SGHTA and CDR2 is FQGTGA in the germline V gene. Germline trimming cut 2 bases from V and 8 bases from J; bases unmatched to any gene: 12. CDR3 size: 17 residues. The DNA for the CDR3 is TGTGCCAGCAGCTTAGGGGGGGACAGGGGGCGCGGTAGCGGCTACACCTTC. Amino acid sequence: CASSLGGDRGRGSGYTF. The full variable domain, rest sourced from reference TRBV7-3 and TRBJ1-2, is GAGVSQTPSNKVTEKGKYVELRCDPISGHTALYWYRQSLGQGPEFLIYFQGTGAADDSGLPNDRFFAVRPEGSVSTLKIQRTERGDSAVYLCASSLGGDRGRGSGYTFGSGTRLTVV.

This chain connects TRBV6-6 to TRBJ2-7; D gene ambiguous. Looked up from germline, CDR1 is MNHNY and CDR2 is SVGAGI (reference sequence). CDR3 length: 15 amino acids. The V end lost 6 bases, the J end lost 2 bases, and 17 bases lay between the germline ends. CDR3 residues: CASSRNQAQAYEQYF. The CDR3 coding sequence is TGTGCCAGCAGCCGAAACCAGGCGCAAGCCTACGAGCAGTACTTC.

V usage is TRBV19 and J usage is TRBJ2-5; TRBD1 matches 9 bases. The CDR3 totals 15 residues. V lost 5 bases and J lost 5; bases outside the gene matches: 9. Germline V gene sequence: CDR1 LNHDA, CDR2 SQIVND (reference sequence). The CDR3 protein is CASSPPGQGKETQYF. CDR3 bases: TGTGCCAGTAGTCCTCCGGGACAGGGAAAGGAGACCCAGTACTTC.

The rearrangement links TRBV9 to TRBJ1-3, with a possible D match to TRBD1 (6 bases). Per the germline V gene, CDR1 is SGDLS and CDR2 is YYNGEE. Trimming left V 4 bases short and J 7 bases short, with 18 bases between. CDR3 length equals 15 residues. CDR3 protein: CASSPNRGGANTIYF. The CDR3 region has the DNA TGTGCCAGCAGCCCCAATAGGGGGGGCGCGAACACCATATATTTT. The full variable domain, completed using reference TRBV9 and TRBJ1-3, is DSGVTQTPKHLITATGQRVTLRCSPRSGDLSVYWYQQSLDQGLQFLIQYYNGEERAKGNILERFSAQQFPDLHSELNLSSLELGDSALYFCASSPNRGGANTIYFGEGSWLTVV.

This CDR3 reads CASSRYRQAMNTEAFF. The CDR3 DNA reads as TGTGCCAGCAGCCGCTATAGACAGGCCATGAACACTGAAGCTTTCTTT. The gene calls are TRBV7-2 and TRBJ1-1; perhaps TRBD1 as D (6 bases). CDR3 length equals 16 residues. Per germline, CDR1 SGHTA and CDR2 FQGNSA. V lost 5 bases and J 0 bases, leaving 16 bases between the germline ends.

This clone has more than one count but fewer than ten. This chain connects TRBV10-3 to TRBJ1-2; perhaps TRBD1 as D (5 bases). The CDR3 extends over 14 amino acids. In germline, CDR1 is ENHRY, CDR2 SYGVKD. V was cut by 10 bases and J by 8 bases, with 23 bases left in between. Here the CDR3 DNA reads TGTGCCACCCGGGGGGGGGACTCCCACGGGGGCTACACCTTC. It translates to CATRGGDSHGGYTF.

This chain links TRBV9 with TRBJ2-5; D might be TRBD2 (7 bases). The end of the DNA is better explained by TRBJ2-7, so the J call may be wrong. Germline-derived CDR1 and CDR2 are SGDLS and YYNGEE. The CDR3 is made up of 12 amino acids. The CDR3, as DNA: TGTGCCAGCAGCAGGGGGGGCTACGAGCAGTACTTC. Its protein is CASSRGGYEQYF.

The V call is TRBV9, the J call TRBJ2-1, with 11 nucleotides matching TRBD2. Trimming at V came to 0 bases and at J to 8 bases, leaving 10 bases not matched to a gene. The CDR3 length is 17 residues. Germline CDR1 reads SGDLS; CDR2 reads YYNGEE. CDR3 amino acids: CASSVDPLAGVIYEQFF. The CDR3 DNA reads TGTGCCAGCAGCGTAGACCCACTAGCGGGAGTTATATATGAGCAGTTCTTC.